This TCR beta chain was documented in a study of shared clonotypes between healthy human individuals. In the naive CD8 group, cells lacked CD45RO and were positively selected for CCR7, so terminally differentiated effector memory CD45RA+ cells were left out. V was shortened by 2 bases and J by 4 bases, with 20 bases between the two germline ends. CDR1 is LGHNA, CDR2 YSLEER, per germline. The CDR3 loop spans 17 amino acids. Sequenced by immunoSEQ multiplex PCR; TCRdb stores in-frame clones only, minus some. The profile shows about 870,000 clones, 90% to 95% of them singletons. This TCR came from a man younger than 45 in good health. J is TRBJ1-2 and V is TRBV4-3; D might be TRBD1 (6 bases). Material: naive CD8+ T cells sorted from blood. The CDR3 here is CASSQSRGAVRFYGYTF. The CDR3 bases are TGCGCCAGCAGCCAATCCAGGGGCGCCGTTCGATTCTATGGCTACACCTTC.